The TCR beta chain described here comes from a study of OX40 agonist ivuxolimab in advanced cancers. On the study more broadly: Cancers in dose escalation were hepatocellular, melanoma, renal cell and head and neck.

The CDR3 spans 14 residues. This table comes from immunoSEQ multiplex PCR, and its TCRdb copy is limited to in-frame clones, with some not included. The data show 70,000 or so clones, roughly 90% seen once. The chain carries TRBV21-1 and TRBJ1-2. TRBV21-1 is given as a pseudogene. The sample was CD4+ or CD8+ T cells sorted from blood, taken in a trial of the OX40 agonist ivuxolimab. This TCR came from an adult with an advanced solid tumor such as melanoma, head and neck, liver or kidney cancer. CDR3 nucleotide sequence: TGTGCCAGCAGCAAAGATGGGACCCAAGGAGGCTACACCTTC. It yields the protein CASSKDGTQGGYTF.